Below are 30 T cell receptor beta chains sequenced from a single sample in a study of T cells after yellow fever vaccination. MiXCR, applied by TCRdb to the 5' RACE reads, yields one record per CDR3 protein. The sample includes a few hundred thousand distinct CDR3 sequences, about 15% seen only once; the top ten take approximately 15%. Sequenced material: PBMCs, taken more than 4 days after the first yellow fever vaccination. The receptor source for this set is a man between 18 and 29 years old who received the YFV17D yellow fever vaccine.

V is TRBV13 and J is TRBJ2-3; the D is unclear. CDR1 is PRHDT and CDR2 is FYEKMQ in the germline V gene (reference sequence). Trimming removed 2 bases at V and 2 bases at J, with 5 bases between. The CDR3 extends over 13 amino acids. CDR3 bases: TGTGCCAGCAGCTTAACAGACACAGATACGCAGTATTTT. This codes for CASSLTDTDTQYF.

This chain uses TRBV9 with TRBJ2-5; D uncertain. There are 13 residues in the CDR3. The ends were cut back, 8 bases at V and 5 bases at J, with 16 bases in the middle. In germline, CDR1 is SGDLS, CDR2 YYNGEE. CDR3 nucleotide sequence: TGTGCCAGGACGGAACTAATAGGGGAGACCCAGTACTTC. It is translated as CARTELIGETQYF.

CDR3 sequence: CAWNGASGGSEPYEQYF. Written as DNA, the CDR3 is TGTGCCTGGAATGGGGCTAGCGGGGGGTCCGAGCCTTACGAGCAGTACTTC. The chain combines TRBV30 with TRBJ2-7, with 11 bases fitting TRBD2. J gave up 4 bases and V 4 bases, and 15 bases lay outside the gene matches. CDR1 is GTSNPN, CDR2 SVGIG, per germline (reference sequence). There are 17 residues in the CDR3.

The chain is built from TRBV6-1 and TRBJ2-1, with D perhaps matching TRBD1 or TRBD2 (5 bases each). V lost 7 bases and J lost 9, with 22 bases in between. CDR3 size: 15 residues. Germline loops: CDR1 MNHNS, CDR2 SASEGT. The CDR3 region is CASNPPSGTNREQFF. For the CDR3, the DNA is TGTGCCAGCAATCCCCCCTCCGGGACCAACCGTGAGCAGTTCTTC.

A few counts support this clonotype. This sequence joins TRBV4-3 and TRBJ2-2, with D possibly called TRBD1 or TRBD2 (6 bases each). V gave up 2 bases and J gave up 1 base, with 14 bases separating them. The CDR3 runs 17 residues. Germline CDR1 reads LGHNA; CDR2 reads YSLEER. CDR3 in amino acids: CASSQTIGGLNTGELFF. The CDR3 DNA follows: TGCGCCAGCAGCCAAACGATCGGGGGCTTGAACACCGGGGAGCTGTTTTTT.

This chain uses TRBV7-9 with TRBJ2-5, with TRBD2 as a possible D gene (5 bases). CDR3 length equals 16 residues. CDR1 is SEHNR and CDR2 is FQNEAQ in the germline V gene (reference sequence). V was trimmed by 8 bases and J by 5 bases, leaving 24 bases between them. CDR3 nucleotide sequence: TGTGCCAGCTGCACCGGAGGCGCAACAACCGCGGAGACCCAGTACTTC. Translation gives CASCTGGATTAETQYF.

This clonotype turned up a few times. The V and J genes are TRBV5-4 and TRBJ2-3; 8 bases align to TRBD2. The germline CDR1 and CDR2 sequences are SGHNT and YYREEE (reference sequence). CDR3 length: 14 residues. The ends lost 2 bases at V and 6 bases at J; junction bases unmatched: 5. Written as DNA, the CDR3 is TGTGCCAGCAGCTTATACGGGGGGGCGGATACGCAGTATTTT. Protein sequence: CASSLYGGADTQYF. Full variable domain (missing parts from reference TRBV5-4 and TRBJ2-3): ETGVTQSPTHLIKTRGQQVTLRCSSQSGHNTVSWYQQALGQGPQFIFQYYREEENGRGNFPPRFSGLQFPNYSSELNVNALELDDSALYLCASSLYGGADTQYFGPGTRLTVL.

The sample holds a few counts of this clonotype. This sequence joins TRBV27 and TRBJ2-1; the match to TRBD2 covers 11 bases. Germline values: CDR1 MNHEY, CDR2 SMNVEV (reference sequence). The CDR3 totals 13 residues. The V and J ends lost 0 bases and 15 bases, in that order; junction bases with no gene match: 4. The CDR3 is CASSLSSSGGLFF. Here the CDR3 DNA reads TGTGCCAGCAGTTTATCTTCTAGCGGGGGGCTGTTCTTC.

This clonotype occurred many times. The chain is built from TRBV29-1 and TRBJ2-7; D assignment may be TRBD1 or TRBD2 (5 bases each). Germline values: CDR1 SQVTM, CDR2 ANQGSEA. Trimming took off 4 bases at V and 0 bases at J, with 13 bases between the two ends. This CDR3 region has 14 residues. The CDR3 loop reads CSVGGVGDSYEQYF. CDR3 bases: TGCAGCGTTGGAGGGGTGGGAGACTCCTACGAGCAGTACTTC.

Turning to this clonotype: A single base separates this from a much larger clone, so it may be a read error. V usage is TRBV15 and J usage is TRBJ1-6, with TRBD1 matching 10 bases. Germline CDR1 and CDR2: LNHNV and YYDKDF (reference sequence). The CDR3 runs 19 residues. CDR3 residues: CATSSDRDRGWNYNSPLQF. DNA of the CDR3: TGTGCCACCAGCAGTGACCGGGACAGGGGATGGAACTATAATTCACCCCTCCAATTT.

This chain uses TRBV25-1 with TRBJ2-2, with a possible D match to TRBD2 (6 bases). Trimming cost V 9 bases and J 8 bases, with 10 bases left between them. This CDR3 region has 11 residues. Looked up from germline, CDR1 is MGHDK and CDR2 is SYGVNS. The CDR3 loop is CASPGTGELFF. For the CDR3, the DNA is TGTGCCAGTCCAGGGACTGGGGAGCTGTTTTTT.

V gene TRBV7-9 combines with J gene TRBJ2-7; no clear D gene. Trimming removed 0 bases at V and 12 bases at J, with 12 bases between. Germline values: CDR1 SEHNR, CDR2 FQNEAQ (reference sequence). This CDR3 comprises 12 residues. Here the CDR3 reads CASSLAGASLYV. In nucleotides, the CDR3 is TGTGCCAGCAGCTTAGCGGGCGCCAGCCTGTACGTC.

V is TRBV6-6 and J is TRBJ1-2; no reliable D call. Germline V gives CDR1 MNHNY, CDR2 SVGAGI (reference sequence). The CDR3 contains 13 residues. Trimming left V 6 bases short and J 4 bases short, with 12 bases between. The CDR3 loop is CASSDREIYGYTF. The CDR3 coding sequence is TGTGCCAGCAGCGACCGGGAGATCTATGGCTACACCTTC.

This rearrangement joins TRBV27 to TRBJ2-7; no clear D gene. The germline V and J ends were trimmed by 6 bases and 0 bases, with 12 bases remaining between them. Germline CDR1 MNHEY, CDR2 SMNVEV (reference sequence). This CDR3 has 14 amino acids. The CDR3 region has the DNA TGTGCCAGCAGGATAACTTTTAGCTCCTACGAGCAGTACGTC. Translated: CASRITFSSYEQYV.

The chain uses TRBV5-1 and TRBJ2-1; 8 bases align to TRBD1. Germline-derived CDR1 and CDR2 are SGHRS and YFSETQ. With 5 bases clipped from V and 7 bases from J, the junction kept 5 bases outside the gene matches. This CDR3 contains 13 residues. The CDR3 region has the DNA TGCGCCAGCAGTAAGACAGGGGCAAATGAGCAGTTCTTC. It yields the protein CASSKTGANEQFF.

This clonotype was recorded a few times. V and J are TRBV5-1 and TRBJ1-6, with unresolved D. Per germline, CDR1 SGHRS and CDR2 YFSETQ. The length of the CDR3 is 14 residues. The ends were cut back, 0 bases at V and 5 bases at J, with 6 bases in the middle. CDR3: CASSLGTHNSPLHF. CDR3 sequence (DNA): TGCGCCAGCAGCTTGGGGACCCATAATTCACCCCTCCACTTT.

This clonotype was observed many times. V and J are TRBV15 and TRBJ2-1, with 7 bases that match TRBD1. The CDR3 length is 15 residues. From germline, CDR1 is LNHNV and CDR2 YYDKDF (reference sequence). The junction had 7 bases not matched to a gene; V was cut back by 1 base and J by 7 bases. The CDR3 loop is CATSRGSAGGNEQFF. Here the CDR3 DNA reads TGTGCCACCAGCAGAGGGTCCGCAGGGGGAAATGAGCAGTTCTTC.

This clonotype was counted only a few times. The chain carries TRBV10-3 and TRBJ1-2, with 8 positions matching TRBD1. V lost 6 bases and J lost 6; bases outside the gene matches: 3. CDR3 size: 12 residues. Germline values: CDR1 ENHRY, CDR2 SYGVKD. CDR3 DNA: TGTGCCATCAGGGCAGGGGGCGATGGCTACACCTTC. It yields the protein CAIRAGGDGYTF.

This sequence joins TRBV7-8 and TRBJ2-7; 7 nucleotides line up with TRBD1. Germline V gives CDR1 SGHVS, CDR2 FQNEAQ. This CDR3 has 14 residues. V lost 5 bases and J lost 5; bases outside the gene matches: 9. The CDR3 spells CASSLPTGKDEQYF. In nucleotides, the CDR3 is TGTGCCAGCAGCCTCCCGACAGGGAAGGACGAGCAGTACTTC.

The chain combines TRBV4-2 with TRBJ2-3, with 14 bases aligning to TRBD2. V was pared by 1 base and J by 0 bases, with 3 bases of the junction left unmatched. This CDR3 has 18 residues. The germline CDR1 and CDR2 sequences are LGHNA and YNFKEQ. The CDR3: CASSQGLAGGRSTDTQYF. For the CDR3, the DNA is TGTGCCAGCAGCCAAGGACTAGCGGGGGGGCGGAGCACAGATACGCAGTATTTT.

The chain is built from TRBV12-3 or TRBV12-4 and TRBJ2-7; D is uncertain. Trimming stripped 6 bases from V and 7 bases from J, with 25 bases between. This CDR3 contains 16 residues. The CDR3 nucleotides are TGTGCCAGCAGCCCACTCCGGGCGATGACCGCATCAGAGCAGTACTTC. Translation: CASSPLRAMTASEQYF.

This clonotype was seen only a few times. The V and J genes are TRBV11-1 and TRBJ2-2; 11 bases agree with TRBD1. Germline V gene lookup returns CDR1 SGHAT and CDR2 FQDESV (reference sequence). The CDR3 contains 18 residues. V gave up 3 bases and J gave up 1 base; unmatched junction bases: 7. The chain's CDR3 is CASSFPRDRGKNTGELFF. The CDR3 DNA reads TGTGCCAGCAGCTTTCCGCGGGACAGGGGGAAGAACACCGGGGAGCTGTTTTTT.

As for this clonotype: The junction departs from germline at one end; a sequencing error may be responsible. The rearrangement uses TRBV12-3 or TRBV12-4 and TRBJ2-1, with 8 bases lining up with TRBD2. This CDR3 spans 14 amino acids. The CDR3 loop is CPSRRLATYNEQFF. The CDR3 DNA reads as TGTCCCAGCAGACGACTAGCGACCTACAATGAGCAGTTCTTC.

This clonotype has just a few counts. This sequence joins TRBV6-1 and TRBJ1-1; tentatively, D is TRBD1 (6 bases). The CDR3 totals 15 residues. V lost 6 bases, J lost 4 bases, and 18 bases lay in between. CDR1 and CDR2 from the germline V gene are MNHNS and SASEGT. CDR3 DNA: TGTGCCAGCAGCCAAATGGGACACCAGCCCACTGAAGCTTTCTTT. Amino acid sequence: CASSQMGHQPTEAFF.

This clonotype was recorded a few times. For the CDR3, the DNA is TGTGCCAGTAGTACCCACCTACGTACAGCTAGCAATCAGCCCCAGCATTTT. Translated: CASSTHLRTASNQPQHF. The rearrangement uses TRBV19 and TRBJ1-5; no definite D call. V was trimmed by 4 bases and J by 0 bases, leaving 16 bases between them. There are 17 residues in the CDR3. Germline CDR1 LNHDA, CDR2 SQIVND (reference sequence).

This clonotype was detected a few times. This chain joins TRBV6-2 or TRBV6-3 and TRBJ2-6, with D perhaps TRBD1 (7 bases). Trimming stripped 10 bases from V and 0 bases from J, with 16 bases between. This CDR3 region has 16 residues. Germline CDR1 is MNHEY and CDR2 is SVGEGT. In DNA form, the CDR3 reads TGTGCCACCAGACAGGGAGGCCACTCTGGGGCCAACGTCCTGACTTTC. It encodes CATRQGGHSGANVLTF.

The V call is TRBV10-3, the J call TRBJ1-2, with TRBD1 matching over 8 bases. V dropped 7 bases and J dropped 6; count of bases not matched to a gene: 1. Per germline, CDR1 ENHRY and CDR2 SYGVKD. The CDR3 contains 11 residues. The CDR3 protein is CAITTGDGYTF. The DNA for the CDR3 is TGTGCCATCACGACAGGGGATGGCTACACCTTC.

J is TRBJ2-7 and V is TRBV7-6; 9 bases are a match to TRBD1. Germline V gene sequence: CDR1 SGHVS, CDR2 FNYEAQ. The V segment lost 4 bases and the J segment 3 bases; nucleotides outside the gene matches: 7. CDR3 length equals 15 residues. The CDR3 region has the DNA TGTGCCAGCAGCTGGACAGGGGCCGGGAACTACGAGCAGTACTTC. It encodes CASSWTGAGNYEQYF.

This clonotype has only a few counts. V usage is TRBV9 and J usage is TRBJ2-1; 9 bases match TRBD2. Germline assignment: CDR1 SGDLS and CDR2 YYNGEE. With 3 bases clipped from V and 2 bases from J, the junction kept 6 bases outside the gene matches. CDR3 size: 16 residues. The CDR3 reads CASSAKIAGAYNEQFF. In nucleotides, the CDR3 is TGTGCCAGCAGCGCAAAAATAGCGGGGGCCTACAATGAGCAGTTCTTC.

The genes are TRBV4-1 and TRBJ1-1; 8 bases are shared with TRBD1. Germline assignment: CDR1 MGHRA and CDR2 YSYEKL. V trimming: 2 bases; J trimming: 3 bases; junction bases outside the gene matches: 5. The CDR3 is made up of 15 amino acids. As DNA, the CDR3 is TGCGCCAGCAGCCAAACGGACAGGGAGGACACTGAAGCTTTCTTT. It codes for CASSQTDREDTEAFF.